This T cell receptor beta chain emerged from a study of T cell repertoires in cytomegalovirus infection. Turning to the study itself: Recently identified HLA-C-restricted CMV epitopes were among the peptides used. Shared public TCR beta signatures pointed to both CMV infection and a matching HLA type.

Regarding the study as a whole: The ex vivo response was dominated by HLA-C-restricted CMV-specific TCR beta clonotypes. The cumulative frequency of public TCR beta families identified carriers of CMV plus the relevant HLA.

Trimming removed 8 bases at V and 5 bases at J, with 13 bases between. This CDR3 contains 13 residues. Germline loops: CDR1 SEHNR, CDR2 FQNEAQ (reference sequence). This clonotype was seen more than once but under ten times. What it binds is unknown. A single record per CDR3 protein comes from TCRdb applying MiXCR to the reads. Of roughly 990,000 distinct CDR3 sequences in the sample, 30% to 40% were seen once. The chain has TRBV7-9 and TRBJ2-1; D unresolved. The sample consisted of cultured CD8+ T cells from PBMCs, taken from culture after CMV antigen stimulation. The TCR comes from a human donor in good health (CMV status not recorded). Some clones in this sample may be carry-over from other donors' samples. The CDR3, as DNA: TGTGCCAGCTTGCTAAGCAGACACAATGAGCAGTTCTTC. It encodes CASLLSRHNEQFF.